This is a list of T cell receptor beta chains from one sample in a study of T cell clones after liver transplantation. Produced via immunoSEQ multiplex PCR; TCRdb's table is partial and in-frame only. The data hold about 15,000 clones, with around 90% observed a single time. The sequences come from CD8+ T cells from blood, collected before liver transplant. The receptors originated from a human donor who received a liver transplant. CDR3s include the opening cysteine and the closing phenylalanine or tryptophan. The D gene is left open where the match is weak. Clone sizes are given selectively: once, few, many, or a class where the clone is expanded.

DNA: TGTGCCAGCAGCTCCCTGACGGAGGGGGAATACGAGCAGTACTTC
CDR3: CASSSLTEGEYEQYF
J: TRBJ2-7
V: TRBV5-6
D: -
size: -

DNA: TGTGCCAGCAGCAAAGCCGGGCCCTGGGGTGTTAACACTGAAGCTTTCTTT
CDR3: CASSKAGPWGVNTEAFF
J: TRBJ1-1
V: TRBV21-1
D: -
size: once

DNA: TGTGCCAGCAGCGCGCCAACAGGGACGGGACAGGGTAGAAACTATGGCTACACCTTC
CDR3: CASSAPTGTGQGRNYGYTF
J: TRBJ1-2
V: TRBV9
D: TRBD1
size: -

DNA: TGTGCCAGCTCACCACCGTGGCGGGAGGACTACAATGAGCAGTTCTTC
CDR3: CASSPPWREDYNEQFF
J: TRBJ2-1
V: TRBV18
D: TRBD2
size: -

DNA: TGTGCCACCCGAAACAGGGATAATCAGCCCCAGCATTTT
CDR3: CATRNRDNQPQHF
J: TRBJ1-5
V: TRBV19
D: -
size: -

DNA: TGTGCCAGCAGTCTCCAGCGGGAGGTGGGCACAGATACGCAGTATTTT
CDR3: CASSLQREVGTDTQYF
J: TRBJ2-3
V: TRBV27
D: TRBD2
size: once

DNA: TGTGCCAGCAGCTTGAGACCGGAGAAAACTGGGGCCAACGTCCTGACTTTC
CDR3: CASSLRPEKTGANVLTF
J: TRBJ2-6
V: TRBV7-9
D: -
size: -

DNA: TGTGCCAGCAGCCAAGATGCGCGGGGGGCCAACGTCCTGACTTTC
CDR3: CASSQDARGANVLTF
J: TRBJ2-6
V: TRBV14
D: -
size: -

DNA: TGCGCCAGCAGCTCACCCTTGGACTCCGGCTCCTACAATGAGCAGTTCTTC
CDR3: CASSSPLDSGSYNEQFF
J: TRBJ2-1
V: TRBV5-1
D: -
size: -

DNA: TGTGCCAGCAGCGCAGCCGGGACAGGGGCTGAAAAACTGTTTTTT
CDR3: CASSAAGTGAEKLFF
J: TRBJ1-4
V: TRBV9
D: TRBD1
size: -

DNA: TGTGCTAGTGTTGACCATTCTGATCAGCCCCAGCATTTT
CDR3: CASVDHSDQPQHF
J: TRBJ1-5
V: TRBV12-5
D: -
size: -

DNA: TGTGCCAGCAGCCAAGATGTCAGGGGGCGATTAAATGAGCAGTTCTTC
CDR3: CASSQDVRGRLNEQFF
J: TRBJ2-1
V: TRBV4-2
D: TRBD1
size: -

DNA: TGCGCCAGCGCCTATAGCGGGTATACTCCGTACTTC
CDR3: CASAYSGYTPYF
J: TRBJ2-7
V: TRBV23-1
D: TRBD2
size: -

DNA: TGTGCCAGCAGGCCGAAACCGGGTTCCCCCCCCGGGCAGTTCTTC
CDR3: CASRPKPGSPPGQFF
J: TRBJ2-1
V: TRBV13
D: -
size: once

DNA: TGCGCCAGCAGCTTGGGCCAGATCACAGATACGCAGTATTTT
CDR3: CASSLGQITDTQYF
J: TRBJ2-3
V: TRBV5-1
D: -
size: -

DNA: TGCAGCGTTGAAGATCTTTCGACTAGCGGGAGGGCCTACGAGCAGTACTTC
CDR3: CSVEDLSTSGRAYEQYF
J: TRBJ2-7
V: TRBV29-1
D: TRBD2
size: -

DNA: TGTGCCAGCAGCGTAGACGGGAGCGACCACGAGCAGTACTTC
CDR3: CASSVDGSDHEQYF
J: TRBJ2-7
V: TRBV9
D: -
size: -